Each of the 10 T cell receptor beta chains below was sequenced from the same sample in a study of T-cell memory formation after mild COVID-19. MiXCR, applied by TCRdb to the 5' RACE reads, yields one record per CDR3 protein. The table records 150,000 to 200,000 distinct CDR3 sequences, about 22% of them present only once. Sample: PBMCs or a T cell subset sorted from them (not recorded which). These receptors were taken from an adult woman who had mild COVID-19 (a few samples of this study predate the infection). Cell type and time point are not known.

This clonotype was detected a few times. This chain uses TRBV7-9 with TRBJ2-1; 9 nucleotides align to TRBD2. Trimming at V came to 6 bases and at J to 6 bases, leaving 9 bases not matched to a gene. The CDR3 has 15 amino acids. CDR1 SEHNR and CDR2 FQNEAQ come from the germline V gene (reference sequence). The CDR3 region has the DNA TGTGCCAGCAGACTCGGCGGGGGGGGAGTCAATGAGCAGTTCTTC. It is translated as CASRLGGGGVNEQFF.

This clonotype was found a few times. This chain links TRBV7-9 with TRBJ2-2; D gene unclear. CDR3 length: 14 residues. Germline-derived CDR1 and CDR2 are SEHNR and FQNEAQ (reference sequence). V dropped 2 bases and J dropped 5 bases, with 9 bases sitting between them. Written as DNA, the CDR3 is TGTGCCAGCAGCTTACCTGCCCTGACCGGGGAGCTGTTTTTT. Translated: CASSLPALTGELFF.

CDR3 in DNA: TGCAGCGTTGAAGATTGGGGACAGGGCAACACCGGGGAGCTGTTTTTT. It yields the protein CSVEDWGQGNTGELFF. V and J are TRBV29-1 and TRBJ2-2; 9 bases are a match to TRBD1. J gave up 2 bases and V 0 bases, and 4 bases lay outside the gene matches. Germline V lookup: CDR1 SQVTM, CDR2 ANQGSEA. This CDR3 is built from 16 residues.

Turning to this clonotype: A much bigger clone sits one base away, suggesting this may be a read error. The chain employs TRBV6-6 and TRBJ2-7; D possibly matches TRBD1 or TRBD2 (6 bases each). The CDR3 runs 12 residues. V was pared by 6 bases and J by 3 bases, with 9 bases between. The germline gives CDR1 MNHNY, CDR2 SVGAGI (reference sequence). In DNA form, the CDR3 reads TGTGCCAGCAGGGAGGGGGACTACGAGCAGTACTTC. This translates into CASREGDYEQYF.

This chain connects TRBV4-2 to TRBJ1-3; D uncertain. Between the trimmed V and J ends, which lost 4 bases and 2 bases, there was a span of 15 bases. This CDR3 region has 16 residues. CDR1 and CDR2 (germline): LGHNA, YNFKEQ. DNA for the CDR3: TGTGCCAGCAGCCTAGGTTTTAAGGGAACTGGAAACACCATATATTTT. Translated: CASSLGFKGTGNTIYF.

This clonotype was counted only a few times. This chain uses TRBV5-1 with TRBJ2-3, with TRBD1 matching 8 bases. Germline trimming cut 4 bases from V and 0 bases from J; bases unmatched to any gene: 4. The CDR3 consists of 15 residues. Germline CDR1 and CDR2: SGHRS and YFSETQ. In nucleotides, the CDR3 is TGCGCCAGCAGCACTGGACAGGGCAGCACAGATACGCAGTATTTT. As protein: CASSTGQGSTDTQYF.

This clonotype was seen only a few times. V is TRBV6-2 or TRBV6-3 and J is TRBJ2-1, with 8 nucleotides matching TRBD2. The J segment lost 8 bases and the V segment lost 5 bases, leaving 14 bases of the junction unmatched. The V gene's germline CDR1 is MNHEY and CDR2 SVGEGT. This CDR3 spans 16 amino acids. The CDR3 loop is CASSRQTSGDEDEQFF. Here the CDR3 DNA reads TGTGCCAGCAGTCGCCAAACTAGCGGAGACGAGGATGAGCAGTTCTTC.

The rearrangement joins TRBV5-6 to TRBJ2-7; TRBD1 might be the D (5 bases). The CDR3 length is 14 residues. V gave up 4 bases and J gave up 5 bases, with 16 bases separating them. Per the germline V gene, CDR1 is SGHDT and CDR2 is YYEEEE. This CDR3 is CASSVGSGFNEQYF. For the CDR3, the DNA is TGTGCCAGCAGCGTGGGGTCAGGGTTCAACGAGCAGTACTTC. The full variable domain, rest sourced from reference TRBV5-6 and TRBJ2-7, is DAGVTQSPTHLIKTRGQQVTLRCSPKSGHDTVSWYQQALGQGPQFIFQYYEEEERQRGNFPDRFSGHQFPNYSSELNVNALLLGDSALYLCASSVGSGFNEQYFGPGTRLTVT.

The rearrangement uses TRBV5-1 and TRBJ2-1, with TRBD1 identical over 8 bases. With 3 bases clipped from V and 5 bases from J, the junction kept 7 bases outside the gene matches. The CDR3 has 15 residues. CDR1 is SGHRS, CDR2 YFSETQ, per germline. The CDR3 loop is CASSSRQGMDNEQFF. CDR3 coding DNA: TGCGCCAGCAGCTCGCGACAGGGGATGGACAATGAGCAGTTCTTC.

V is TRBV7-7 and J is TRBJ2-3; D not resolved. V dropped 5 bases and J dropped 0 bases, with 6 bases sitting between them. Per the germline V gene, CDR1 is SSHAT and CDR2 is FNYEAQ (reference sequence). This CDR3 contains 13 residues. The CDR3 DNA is TGTGCCAGCAGCCGCGTTAGCACAGATACGCAGTATTTT. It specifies CASSRVSTDTQYF.